This entry concerns a single T cell receptor beta chain. What it binds is unknown. The record originates from a study of T-cell memory formation after mild COVID-19. General study results and limits: Some clones that responded turned up in pre-infection memory, which suggests that cross-reactive memory joined in.

Each CDR3 protein is one row after TCRdb ran MiXCR on the 5' RACE reads. The sample holds about 360,000 distinct CDR3 sequences, approximately 15% seen once. V lost 4 bases, J lost 10 bases, and 9 bases stayed unmatched. Germline V gene sequence: CDR1 MNHEY, CDR2 SVGAGI. This CDR3 has 14 residues. The chain joins TRBV6-5 to TRBJ2-4, with TRBD2 matching over 8 bases. The specimen was PBMCs or a T cell subset sorted from them (not recorded which). The source is a man aged 18 to 30 who had mild COVID-19 (a few samples of this study predate the infection). Cell type and time point are not known. CDR3 coding DNA: TGTGCCAGCAGTTCACCGGGGGGGCCTGGGATTCAGTACTTC. Translated, it gives CASSSPGGPGIQYF.